Listed here is a single T cell receptor (beta chain). Its antigen is unknown. The sample comes from a study of a mutant IDH1 vaccine in newly diagnosed glioma. Study-wide background: Among treated patients, about 60% were male and around 40% female, and mean age was approximately 40 years.

Specified time point: week 5, during vaccination. Mutant IDH1 20-mer peptide, at 300 ug, made up each vaccine dose, with topical imiquimod. The CDR3 is made up of 15 amino acids. V lost 0 bases and J 1 base, leaving 10 bases between the germline ends. CDR1 and CDR2 (germline): SGDLS, YYNGEE. Here immunoSEQ multiplex PCR was the method, and the copy in TCRdb shows in-frame clones only, minus some. Of about 53,000 clones listed, roughly four fifths were seen once; the top ten hold about 7.2%. The sample consisted of PBMCs, taken from a glioma patient whose treatment included an IDH1 peptide vaccine. This rearrangement joins TRBV9 to TRBJ1-1; D is perhaps TRBD1 (5 bases). This receptor was identified in a woman aged 50 to 60 with glioma. CDR3 sequence (DNA): TGTGCCAGCAGCGTAGAGGGGCAGAGGAACACTGAAGCTTTCTTT. Amino acid sequence: CASSVEGQRNTEAFF.